These T cell receptor beta chains were read from a single sample in a study of shared clonotypes between healthy human individuals. Clones were read by immunoSEQ multiplex PCR, and TCRdb kept only the in-frame ones, dropping some. The sample consists of 100,000 or so clones, around 64% of them appearing once. Sequences were obtained from memory CD8+ T cells sorted from blood. These TCRs come from a woman younger than 45 in good health. Each CDR3 is given with its conserved first and last residue. The D gene is left open where the match is weak. Size values are once, few and many counts, or a class for expanded clones, and some rows have none.

j_gene: TRBJ2-3
d_gene: -
v_gene: TRBV11-2
abundance: -
CDR3nt: TGTGCCAGCAGCTTAGAGACTAGTTGGTATCCAGATACGCAGTATTTT
CDR3aa: CASSLETSWYPDTQYF

j_gene: TRBJ1-1
d_gene: -
v_gene: TRBV6-5
abundance: few
CDR3nt: TGTGCCAGCAGTTATGATAGGGTTAACACTGAAGCTTTCTTT
CDR3aa: CASSYDRVNTEAFF

j_gene: TRBJ2-1
d_gene: TRBD2
v_gene: TRBV6-4
abundance: -
CDR3nt: TGTGCCAGCAGTACACAAGCGGGAGGGCCGTACAATGAGCAGTTCTTC
CDR3aa: CASSTQAGGPYNEQFF

j_gene: TRBJ1-1
d_gene: -
v_gene: TRBV5-1
abundance: many
CDR3nt: TGCGCCAGCAGCTTGCAAGGGACCGTCACTGGGGACACTGAAGCTTTCTTT
CDR3aa: CASSLQGTVTGDTEAFF

j_gene: TRBJ2-1
d_gene: -
v_gene: TRBV11-2
abundance: -
CDR3nt: TGTGCCAGCAGCTTTAGGAATGAGCAGTTCTTC
CDR3aa: CASSFRNEQFF

j_gene: TRBJ2-7
d_gene: -
v_gene: TRBV7-6
abundance: -
CDR3nt: TGTGCCAGCAGCTTAACGAGATCCTCGGGATTGGGGGAGCAGTACTTC
CDR3aa: CASSLTRSSGLGEQYF

j_gene: TRBJ2-7
d_gene: TRBD2
v_gene: TRBV2
abundance: once
CDR3nt: TGTGCCAGCAAGCTAGCGGGGGAGCAGTACTTC
CDR3aa: CASKLAGEQYF

j_gene: TRBJ2-5
d_gene: TRBD1
v_gene: TRBV2
abundance: -
CDR3nt: TGTGCCAGCAGCCAAACGGGACAGGGGGGACGTGAGACCCAGTACTTC
CDR3aa: CASSQTGQGGRETQYF

j_gene: TRBJ2-2
d_gene: -
v_gene: TRBV7-2
abundance: many
CDR3nt: TGTGCCAGCAGCTTAGAGTTAACGGCAAACACCGGGGAGCTGTTTTTT
CDR3aa: CASSLELTANTGELFF

j_gene: TRBJ2-3
d_gene: -
v_gene: TRBV28
abundance: -
CDR3nt: TGTGCCAGCAGTCCTTCCATTGGCTTATCCACAGATACGCAGTATTTT
CDR3aa: CASSPSIGLSTDTQYF

j_gene: TRBJ1-1
d_gene: -
v_gene: TRBV9
abundance: -
CDR3nt: TGTGCCAGCAGCGTAGGGGTGGCTGGCCCTGAAGCTTTCTTT
CDR3aa: CASSVGVAGPEAFF

j_gene: TRBJ2-2
d_gene: -
v_gene: TRBV2
abundance: -
CDR3nt: TGTGCCAGCAATTCGGACGGGAGCACCGGGGAGCTGTTTTTT
CDR3aa: CASNSDGSTGELFF